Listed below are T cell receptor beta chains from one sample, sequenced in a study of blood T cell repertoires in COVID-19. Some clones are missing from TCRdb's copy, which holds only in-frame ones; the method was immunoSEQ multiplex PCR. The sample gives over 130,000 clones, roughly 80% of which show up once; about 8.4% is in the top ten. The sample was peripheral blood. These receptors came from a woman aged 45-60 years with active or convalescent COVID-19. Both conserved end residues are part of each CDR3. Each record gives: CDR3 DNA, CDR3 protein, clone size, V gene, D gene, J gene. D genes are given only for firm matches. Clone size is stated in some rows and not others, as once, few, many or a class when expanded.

DNA: TGTGCCAGCAGCCTGGGGGGACTTCCCTCCTACGAGCAGTACTTC
CDR3: CASSLGGLPSYEQYF
size: once
V: TRBV3-1/TRBV3-2
D: NA
J: TRBJ2-7

DNA: TGTGCCAGCAAACACCACAAAGGACTAGCGCCTACCCAAGAGACCCAGTACTTC
CDR3: CASKHHKGLAPTQETQYF
size: NA
V: TRBV28
D: TRBD2
J: TRBJ2-5

DNA: TGTGCCAGCAGCCGGTCGGGATACGAGCAGTACTTC
CDR3: CASSRSGYEQYF
size: NA
V: TRBV5-6
D: NA
J: TRBJ2-7

DNA: TGTGCCAGCAGAGAGGGACAAACGAACACTGAAGCTTTCTTT
CDR3: CASREGQTNTEAFF
size: NA
V: TRBV28
D: NA
J: TRBJ1-1

DNA: TGTGCCAGCAGTCTCCAGGGGGCGTCTAATGAAAAACTGTTTTTT
CDR3: CASSLQGASNEKLFF
size: NA
V: TRBV28
D: TRBD1
J: TRBJ1-4

DNA: TGCGCCAGCAGCCATGGACAGGGCGGGGATCAGCCCCAGCATTTT
CDR3: CASSHGQGGDQPQHF
size: NA
V: TRBV4-1
D: TRBD1
J: TRBJ1-5

DNA: TGTGCCAGCAGCTTAGGGAGTCGGGGGGATGGCTACACCTTC
CDR3: CASSLGSRGDGYTF
size: few
V: TRBV7-9
D: NA
J: TRBJ1-2

DNA: TGTGCCAGCGTAGGAAAGGGGCTTTTCAATCAGCCCCAGCATTTT
CDR3: CASVGKGLFNQPQHF
size: NA
V: TRBV28
D: NA
J: TRBJ1-5

DNA: TGTGCCAGCAGCCAAGGGGGACAGGATTATCAGCCCCAGCATTTT
CDR3: CASSQGGQDYQPQHF
size: NA
V: TRBV4-2
D: TRBD1
J: TRBJ1-5

DNA: TGTGCCAGCAGCCAAGAGGGCCGAGGGCGATCACCCCTCCACTTT
CDR3: CASSQEGRGRSPLHF
size: NA
V: TRBV14
D: NA
J: TRBJ1-6

DNA: TGTGCCAGTAGCGGGAGGGAGGGAGATACGCAGTATTTT
CDR3: CASSGREGDTQYF
size: NA
V: TRBV19
D: TRBD2
J: TRBJ2-3

DNA: TGTGCCAGTCATAGCGGGAGGGGGGGCAATGAGCAGTTCTTC
CDR3: CASHSGRGGNEQFF
size: NA
V: TRBV28
D: TRBD2
J: TRBJ2-1

DNA: TGCGCCAGCAGTGAGCCTGACAGGGGGAACACTGAAGCTTTCTTT
CDR3: CASSEPDRGNTEAFF
size: NA
V: TRBV10-2
D: TRBD1
J: TRBJ1-1

DNA: TGTGCCAGCAGCACAATTGGAGGGATGAACACTGAAGCTTTCTTT
CDR3: CASSTIGGMNTEAFF
size: NA
V: TRBV28
D: NA
J: TRBJ1-1

DNA: TGTGCCAGCAGCTCGGGACGGGGGTCTTTCTTT
CDR3: CASSSGRGSFF
size: NA
V: TRBV5-6
D: NA
J: TRBJ1-1

DNA: TGTGCCAGCAGCTTCGGTCGGAGCACAGATACGCAGTATTTT
CDR3: CASSFGRSTDTQYF
size: NA
V: TRBV5-5
D: NA
J: TRBJ2-3

DNA: TGTGCCAGCAGCTTAGCAGGGGTGGGGAACTATGGCTACACCTTC
CDR3: CASSLAGVGNYGYTF
size: NA
V: TRBV7-2
D: NA
J: TRBJ1-2

DNA: TGTGCCAGCAGCCAAGGTCAAACAGCCCCGCTCCACTTT
CDR3: CASSQGQTAPLHF
size: NA
V: TRBV14
D: NA
J: TRBJ1-6

DNA: TGTGCCAGTAAGGGGGACTATGGCTACACCTTC
CDR3: CASKGDYGYTF
size: NA
V: TRBV27
D: NA
J: TRBJ1-2

DNA: TGTGCCAGCAGCTCTCTAACAGGGTTCCAAGAGACCCAGTACTTC
CDR3: CASSSLTGFQETQYF
size: NA
V: TRBV7-2
D: NA
J: TRBJ2-5

DNA: TGTGCCAGCAGCGCCCTCCCGTCTGGCAGGGGGCAGAACAATGAGCAGTTCTTC
CDR3: CASSALPSGRGQNNEQFF
size: NA
V: TRBV9
D: TRBD1
J: TRBJ2-1

DNA: TGTGCCAGCAGTTCTATAAAAACAGGGTGGGAAGACACTGAAGCTTTCTTT
CDR3: CASSSIKTGWEDTEAFF
size: NA
V: TRBV28
D: NA
J: TRBJ1-1

DNA: TGTGCCAGCAGTCGGACAGGGGAGGGCTACGAGCAGTACTTC
CDR3: CASSRTGEGYEQYF
size: NA
V: TRBV5-6
D: TRBD1
J: TRBJ2-7

DNA: TGTGCCAGCAGCTTCACCTATAATTCACCCCTCCACTTT
CDR3: CASSFTYNSPLHF
size: few
V: TRBV7-2
D: NA
J: TRBJ1-6

DNA: TGTGCCAGCAGCGGGGTAGCGGGAGGGCCTCTAGATGAGCAGTTCTTC
CDR3: CASSGVAGGPLDEQFF
size: NA
V: TRBV9
D: TRBD2
J: TRBJ2-1

DNA: TGTGCCAGCAGCCATCGACAGGGCTTTAACACTGAAGCTTTCTTT
CDR3: CASSHRQGFNTEAFF
size: NA
V: TRBV11-2
D: TRBD1
J: TRBJ1-1

DNA: TGTGCCAGCAGTTACTCGGGAGGAGGCTACACCTTC
CDR3: CASSYSGGGYTF
size: NA
V: TRBV6-6
D: NA
J: TRBJ1-2